The next 9 T cell receptor beta chains were all read from a single sample in a study of blood T cells in healthy people across ages. Using a J-beta primer mix together with a sample-barcoded 5' primer, a second PCR was run for roughly 6 to 12 cycles. MiXCR, run by TCRdb on the 5' RACE reads, gives a single entry per CDR3 protein. The table includes 700,000 to 900,000 distinct CDR3 sequences, 50% to 65% detected once. Sequencing input: blood. These receptors were taken from a man older than 75 in good health.

This chain links TRBV21-1 with TRBJ2-7; the table's D call, TRBD2, was not checked against the DNA. With the DNA end fitting TRBJ2-5 better, the J assignment may be wrong. TRBV21-1 counts as a pseudogene. The CDR3 has 14 amino acids. DNA of the CDR3: TGTGCCAGCAGGCTTCAGAGGTATTGGGAGACCCAGTACTTC. It encodes CASRLQRYWETQYF.

This clonotype was counted a few times. The chain is built from TRBV24-1 and TRBJ2-7; tentatively, D is TRBD2 (5 bases). Germline CDR1 reads KGHDR; CDR2 reads SFDVKD. With 2 bases removed from V and 2 bases from J, the gap between germline ends came to 9 bases. The CDR3 consists of 14 residues. The CDR3 nucleotides are TGTGCCACCAGTGATTCGGGGTGGCCCTACGAGCAGTACTTC. Its protein is CATSDSGWPYEQYF.

J is TRBJ2-3 and V is TRBV18, with D maybe TRBD1 (6 bases). The CDR3 covers 14 residues. V was trimmed by 2 bases and J by 3 bases, leaving 9 bases between them. Germline V gives CDR1 KGHSH, CDR2 LQKENI. CDR3 sequence: CASSPKGETDTQYF. The CDR3 coding sequence is TGTGCCAGCTCACCAAAGGGGGAGACAGATACGCAGTATTTT.

A word on this clonotype: One end of the junction is discordant with germline, which a read error may explain. The chain carries TRBV4-2 and TRBJ1-4, with 7 bases lining up with TRBD1. The CDR3 is made up of 17 amino acids. Germline CDR1 reads LGHNA; CDR2 reads YNFKEQ. The DNA for the CDR3 is TGTGCCAGCAGCCGCCCTGCGCAGGGGGGAACTAATGAAAAGCTGTTTTTT. It yields the protein CASSRPAQGGTNEKLFF.

The sample holds a few counts of this clonotype. This chain links TRBV9 with TRBJ2-1; D is possibly TRBD2 (5 bases). V was cut by 0 bases and J by 4 bases, with 8 bases left in between. Per germline, CDR1 SGDLS and CDR2 YYNGEE. CDR3 length: 14 amino acids. The CDR3 spells CASSVARTYNEQFF. CDR3 sequence (DNA): TGTGCCAGCAGCGTAGCACGGACTTACAATGAGCAGTTCTTC.

This chain links TRBV3-1 with TRBJ1-1; no reliable D call. With 3 bases removed from V and 6 bases from J, the gap between germline ends came to 8 bases. The CDR3 runs 12 residues. Germline loops: CDR1 LGHDT, CDR2 YNNKEL (reference sequence). CDR3 DNA: TGTGCCAGCAGCCATAAGGGAGCTGAAGCTTTCTTT. It specifies CASSHKGAEAFF. The entire variable domain, with the rest obtained from reference TRBV3-1 and TRBJ1-1, is as follows: DTAVSQTPKYLVTQMGNDKSIKCEQNLGHDTMYWYKQDSKKFLKIMFSYNNKELIINETVPNRFSPKSPDKAHLNLHINSLELGDSAVYFCASSHKGAEAFFGQGTRLTVV.

This chain joins TRBV9 and TRBJ1-2; D is perhaps TRBD1 (5 bases). V dropped 2 bases and J dropped 10 bases, with 9 bases sitting between them. From germline, CDR1 is SGDLS and CDR2 YYNGEE. The CDR3 has 11 amino acids. The CDR3 DNA follows: TGTGCCAGCAGCGTCGACAGAGACTACACCTTC. This encodes CASSVDRDYTF. Based on the CDR3 plus reference TRBV9 and TRBJ1-2, the full variable domain is DSGVTQTPKHLITATGQRVTLRCSPRSGDLSVYWYQQSLDQGLQFLIQYYNGEERAKGNILERFSAQQFPDLHSELNLSSLELGDSALYFCASSVDRDYTFGSGTRLTVV.

This clonotype was detected only once. The chain is built from TRBV7-2 and TRBJ1-1, with a weak D call TRBD1 (6 bases). V was pared by 2 bases and J by 1 base, with 14 bases between. Germline-derived CDR1 and CDR2 are SGHTA and FQGNSA. The CDR3 extends over 16 amino acids. In DNA, the CDR3 is TGTGCCAGCAGCTTACCGGGGGCCCCTGGGAACACTGAAGCTTTCTTT. It is translated as CASSLPGAPGNTEAFF.

The chain employs TRBV5-5 and TRBJ2-7, with TRBD1 matching 9 bases. Germline values: CDR1 SGHKS, CDR2 YYEKEE (reference sequence). V trimming: 4 bases; J trimming: 3 bases; junction bases outside the gene matches: 14. The CDR3 is made up of 17 amino acids. DNA for the CDR3: TGTGCCAGCAGCCCTCAGCCACCGGGACAGGGTTTCTACGAGCAGTACTTC. Its protein is CASSPQPPGQGFYEQYF.